This T cell receptor (beta chain) was found in a study of PD-1 blockade in classical Hodgkin lymphoma. Study outcomes and limitations: Significantly greater TCR diversity emerged by C4D1 in CD4+ cells but not CD8+ cells. Patients with a complete response exhibited baseline diversity comparable to newly diagnosed patients.

Notes on this clone: Its specificity is unknown. Mismatch with germline at one junction end may stem from a read error.

Germline CDR1 is SGDLS and CDR2 is YYNGEE. The CDR3 runs 14 residues. Produced via immunoSEQ multiplex PCR; TCRdb's table is partial and in-frame only. The repertoire holds 64,000 or so clones, approximately 92% seen once, with 8% in the top ten. Time point indicated: cycle 4 day 1 (C4D1), after less than 7 weeks of nivolumab. Every one of the patients relapsed after autologous stem cell transplantation (brentuximab vedotin exposure was variable). Complete response, partial response or progressive disease made up the best responses. The receptor comes from a human donor with classical Hodgkin lymphoma. Source: peripheral blood mononuclear cells (PBMCs), taken before the fourth cycle of nivolumab. The chain is built from TRBV9 and TRBJ2-3; the match to TRBD2 covers 8 bases. CDR3 residues: CASSVEGTRDPQYF. DNA of the CDR3: TGTGCCAGCAGCGTAGAGGGGACTAGAGATCCGCAGTATTTT.